This T cell receptor beta chain was observed in a study of OX40 agonist ivuxolimab in advanced cancers. Study details: The drug used for patients, ivuxolimab, was an agonistic anti-OX40 (CD134) antibody.

The CDR3 length is 16 residues. From germline, CDR1 is WNHNN and CDR2 SYGVQD (reference sequence). V trimming: 3 bases; J trimming: 7 bases; junction bases outside the gene matches: 5. Concerning this clone: Its antigen is not identified.

Study-wide points: Expanded clones belonging to CD8+ T cells outnumbered, on average, those of CD4+.

The data were produced by immunoSEQ multiplex PCR, yet TCRdb's version contains in-frame clones alone and is incomplete. The sample contains about 70,000 clones, roughly three quarters of which appear only once. This sample comprised CD4+ or CD8+ T cells sorted from blood, obtained in a trial of the OX40 agonist ivuxolimab. The TCR originated in an adult with an advanced solid tumor such as melanoma, head and neck, liver or kidney cancer. The V call is TRBV10-1, the J call TRBJ2-1, with 14 bases lining up with TRBD2. The CDR3 DNA follows: TGCGCCAGCAGTGACTCGACTAGCGGGGGGGCTAATGAGCAGTTCTTC. Its translation: CASSDSTSGGANEQFF.